What follows describes a single T cell receptor (beta chain). Its antigen is not identified. The V gene end was trimmed by 4 bases and the J gene end by 2 bases; junction bases not matched to a gene: 9. From germline, CDR1 is SGHVS and CDR2 FQNEAQ. The CDR3 consists of 17 residues. Method: immunoSEQ multiplex PCR; TCRdb's copy keeps in-frame clones and lacks some. This table has tens of thousands of clones, roughly 95% appearing once. The donors were in the roughly 110-subject validation cohort, distinct from the approximately 730-subject first cohort. The sample comes from a study of cytomegalovirus exposure and HLA in healthy donors. Study-wide results and limits: The authors listed some 160 TCR beta chains as cytomegalovirus-associated. The classifier reportedly diagnosed cytomegalovirus status with high sensitivity and specificity.

This sequence originates from a woman aged 18-29 years in good health and CMV-seronegative. This chain links TRBV7-8 with TRBJ1-5, with 9 bases aligning to TRBD1. Sequenced material: PBMCs. CDR3 region: CASSSGTGGYGNQPQHF. CDR3 sequence (DNA): TGTGCCAGCAGCTCGGGAACAGGGGGCTATGGCAATCAGCCCCAGCATTTT.